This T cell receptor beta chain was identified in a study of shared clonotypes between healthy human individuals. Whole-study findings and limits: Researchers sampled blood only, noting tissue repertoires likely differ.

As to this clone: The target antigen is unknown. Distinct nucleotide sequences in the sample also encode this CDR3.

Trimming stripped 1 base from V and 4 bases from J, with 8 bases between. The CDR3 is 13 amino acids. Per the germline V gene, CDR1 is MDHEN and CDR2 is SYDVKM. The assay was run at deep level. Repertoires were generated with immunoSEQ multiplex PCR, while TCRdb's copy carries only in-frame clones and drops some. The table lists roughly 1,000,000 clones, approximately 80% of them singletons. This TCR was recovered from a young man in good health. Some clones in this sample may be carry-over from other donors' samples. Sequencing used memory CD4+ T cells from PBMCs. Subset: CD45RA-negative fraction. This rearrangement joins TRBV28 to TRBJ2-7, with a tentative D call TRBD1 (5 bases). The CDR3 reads CASSLLAGYEQYF. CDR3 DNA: TGTGCCAGCAGTTTATTGGCAGGGTACGAGCAGTACTTC. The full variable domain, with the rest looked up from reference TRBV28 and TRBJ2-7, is DVKVTQSSRYLVKRTGEKVFLECVQDMDHENMFWYRQDPGLGLRLIYFSYDVKMKEKGDIPEGYSVSREKKERFSLILESASTNQTSMYLCASSLLAGYEQYFGPGTRLTVT.